This T cell receptor beta chain was captured in a study of T cells in Graves' hyperthyroidism and ophthalmopathy. Researchers took RNA transcripts and amplified the TCR beta CDR3 regions from them. An initial round of RT-PCR targeting the TCR CDR3 relied on the HTBI primer set. A single record per CDR3 protein comes from TCRdb applying MiXCR to the multiplex PCR reads. Seen here are 490,000 or so distinct CDR3 sequences, 22% observed once, and the top ten hold under 55%. This receptor was obtained from a woman in her 70s with Graves' ophthalmopathy. Sequences were obtained from blood.

CDR3 sequence reads: CAIGETGAGANVLTF. CDR3 nucleotides: TGTGCCATCGGAGAGACAGGGGCTGGGGCCAACGTCCTGACTTTC. The V gene is TRBV10-3, the J gene TRBJ2-6; 8 bases line up with TRBD1. The germline V gene has CDR1 ENHRY and CDR2 SYGVKD. The J segment lost 2 bases and the V segment lost 8 bases, leaving 5 bases of the junction unmatched. CDR3 length: 15 amino acids.